Shown below are 29 T cell receptor beta chains from a single sample sequenced in a study of T cell clonality in common variable immunodeficiency (dated by TCRdb to the mid-2010s). Receptor amplification or capture employed the immunoSEQ multiplex PCR assay. TCRdb retrieved this table from immuneACCESS and kept in-frame rearrangements only. Not all clones are present; in checked studies, unresolved V genes account for under half, and no reason is known for the remainder. There are tens of thousands of clones in this sample, and none of them is a singleton. The leading ten clones occupy 2.8% of the sample. Sequencing input: peripheral blood mononuclear cells. These receptors all stem from a person between 18 and 75 years old in good health.

There are many counts of this clone. The CDR3 end lies 3 residues beyond the end of the read and is filled in from the germline J gene. This rearrangement joins TRBV29-1 to TRBJ2-5, with TRBD1 as a possible D gene (6 bases). The CDR3 length is 14 residues. V was cut by 3 bases and J by 2 bases, with 13 bases left in between. Germline V CDR1 and CDR2: SQVTM, ANQGSEA. CDR3 in amino acids: CSVETTGGQETQYF. The part of the CDR3 DNA that was read is TGCAGCGTTGAGACGACAGGAGGTCAAGAGACC. Filled out from reference TRBV29-1 and TRBJ2-5, the complete variable domain reads SAVISQKPSRDICQRGTSLTIQCQVDSQVTMMFWYRQQPGQSLTLIATANQGSEATYESGFVIDKFPISRPNLTFSTLTVSNMSPEDSSIYLCSVETTGGQETQYFGPGTRLLVL.

This clone occurred a few times. From the germline J gene comes the end of the CDR3, since the read stops 3 residues before it. The chain combines TRBV7-6 with TRBJ2-1, with TRBD1 matching over 10 bases. There are 17 residues in the CDR3. The V and J ends lost 1 base and 4 bases, in that order; junction bases with no gene match: 7. Germline V lookup: CDR1 SGHVS, CDR2 FNYEAQ. CDR3 region: CASSLGGGTGVYNEQFF. CDR3 DNA, as far as it was read: TGTGCCAGCAGCTTAGGGGGGGGGACAGGGGTTTACAATGAG.

About this clone: The CDR3 end lies 3 residues beyond the end of the read and is filled in from the germline J gene. The chain employs TRBV19 and TRBJ1-2; tentative D call: TRBD1 (5 bases). CDR1 and CDR2 (germline): LNHDA, SQIVND (reference sequence). The CDR3 is 13 amino acids. The sequenced part of the CDR3 DNA is TGTGCCAGTAGATTTGCTAGGGGCTACGAC. Translated: CASRFARGYD. In full, the CDR3 is CASRFARGYDYTF. The whole variable domain, remainder taken from reference TRBV19 and TRBJ1-2, is DGGITQSPKYLFRKEGQNVTLSCEQNLNHDAMYWYRQDPGQGLRLIYYSQIVNDFQKGDIAEGYSVSREKKESFPLTVTSAQKNPTAFYLCASRFARGYDYTFGSGTRLTVV.

The sample holds many counts of this clone. The missing CDR3 end, 3 residues past where the read stops, is filled in from the germline J gene. This rearrangement joins TRBV5-6 to TRBJ2-5; 9 bases align to TRBD2. Germline CDR1 and CDR2: SGHDT and YYEEEE. V gave up 4 bases and J gave up 5 bases; unmatched junction bases: 9. The CDR3 totals 15 residues. The covered CDR3 bases are TGTGCCAGCAGCCAGGGACTAGCCCCCTTGGAGACC. This sequence encodes CASSQGLAPLET. The complete CDR3 reads CASSQGLAPLETQYF.

This clone was counted at least ten times. The read ends 3 residues early relative to the CDR3; the germline J gene fills the gap. This sequence joins TRBV6-4 and TRBJ2-4; perhaps TRBD2 as D (6 bases). CDR1 and CDR2 from the germline V gene are MRHNA and SNTAGT. This CDR3 region has 12 residues. CDR3 residues: CASSDSGGFQYF. The sequenced part of the CDR3 DNA is TGTGCCAGCAGTGACTCGGGGGGTTTT.

This clone was observed many times. Sequencing ends 3 residues short of the CDR3 end; the germline J gene provides the rest. The rearrangement links TRBV5-1 to TRBJ2-7, with 9 bases aligning to TRBD1. Germline V gene sequence: CDR1 SGHRS, CDR2 YFSETQ. This CDR3 region has 15 residues. With 0 bases clipped from V and 2 bases from J, the junction kept 3 bases outside the gene matches. Here the CDR3 reads CASSLATGGTYEQYF. CDR3 DNA, as far as it was read: TGCGCCAGCAGCTTGGCGACAGGGGGAACCTACGAG. The variable domain in full, completed from reference TRBV5-1 and TRBJ2-7, reads KAGVTQTPRYLIKTRGQQVTLSCSPISGHRSVSWYQQTPGQGLQFLFEYFSETQRNKGNFPGRFSGRQFSNSRSEMNVSTLELGDSALYLCASSLATGGTYEQYFGPGTRLTVT.

This clone was picked up many times. The read ends 3 residues before the CDR3 terminus; that terminus is restored from the germline J gene. The chain is built from TRBV5-1 and TRBJ2-6; TRBD1 agrees at 9 bases. After removal of 5 bases from V and 3 bases from J, the junction contained 6 bases not matched to a gene. The CDR3 spans 16 residues. CDR1 is SGHRS and CDR2 is YFSETQ in the germline V gene. The chain's CDR3 is CASRPGQGYGANVLTF. CDR3 DNA (partial): TGCGCCAGCAGACCGGGACAGGGCTATGGGGCCAACGTC. Variable domain in full (rest from reference TRBV5-1 and TRBJ2-6): KAGVTQTPRYLIKTRGQQVTLSCSPISGHRSVSWYQQTPGQGLQFLFEYFSETQRNKGNFPGRFSGRQFSNSRSEMNVSTLELGDSALYLCASRPGQGYGANVLTFGAGSRLTVL.

Remarks on this clone: The read terminates 3 residues before the CDR3 end, so the remaining end is supplied by the germline J gene. This chain uses TRBV2 with TRBJ2-7; the match to TRBD2 covers 11 bases. V lost 3 bases and J lost 3; bases outside the gene matches: 10. Germline lookup yields CDR1 SNHLY and CDR2 FYNNEI. The CDR3 runs to 17 residues. CDR3 DNA, as far as it was read: TGTGCCAGCAGTGATGGGGCTAGCGGGGGGAGTCGCTACGAG. As protein: CASSDGASGGSRYE. The complete CDR3 protein is CASSDGASGGSRYEQYF.

This clone was counted ten times or more. The CDR3 extends 3 residues past the end of the read, so its final part is completed from the germline J gene. V gene TRBV7-9 combines with J gene TRBJ2-1; D is uncertain. The CDR3 loop spans 14 amino acids. CDR1 is SEHNR and CDR2 is FQNEAQ in the germline V gene (reference sequence). Trimming shortened V by 5 bases and J by 4 bases, and 12 bases separated the two germline ends. The CDR3 DNA, read in part, is TGTGCCAGCAGCCCAAGACATCGATACAATGAG. This translates into CASSPRHRYNE. The entire CDR3 protein reads CASSPRHRYNEQFF.

Details on this clone: The read ends 3 residues shy of where the CDR3 ends; the end is completed using the germline J gene. This chain uses TRBV6-4 with TRBJ2-3; D may be TRBD2 (5 bases). The germline CDR1 and CDR2 sequences are MRHNA and SNTAGT. The CDR3 totals 15 residues. V was trimmed by 6 bases and J by 2 bases, leaving 15 bases between them. The CDR3 loop reads CASSPGLGNTDTQYF. Incomplete CDR3 DNA: TGTGCCAGCAGCCCTGGACTGGGGAACACAGATACG.

This clone was seen many times. The CDR3 is cut off 3 residues early in the read; its end comes from the germline J gene. The rearrangement uses TRBV20-1 and TRBJ2-7; 13 bases fit TRBD2. In germline, CDR1 is DFQATT, CDR2 SNEGSKA (reference sequence). The V gene end was trimmed by 4 bases and the J gene end by 5 bases; junction bases not matched to a gene: 8. The CDR3 extends over 15 amino acids. The CDR3: CSANPTSGRSNEQYF. Incomplete CDR3 DNA: TGCAGTGCTAACCCGACTAGCGGGAGGTCGAACGAG.

There are many counts of this clone. The sequenced fragment ends 3 residues before the CDR3 boundary, so the rest is inferred from the germline J gene. The chain joins TRBV29-1 to TRBJ2-3; TRBD1 agrees at 8 bases. The germline V gene encodes CDR1 SQVTM and CDR2 ANQGSEA. V gave up 6 bases and J gave up 2 bases; unmatched junction bases: 7. CDR3 length: 14 residues. The DNA read from the CDR3 is TGCAGCGTAACGACAGGGGATCTCACAGATACG. This encodes CSVTTGDLTDT. In full, the CDR3 is CSVTTGDLTDTQYF.

Concerning this clone itself: The sequence runs out 3 residues before the end of the CDR3; the remainder is reconstructed from the germline J gene. The chain has TRBV18 and TRBJ1-2; TRBD1 is a possible D gene (5 bases). Germline assignment: CDR1 KGHSH and CDR2 LQKENI. The CDR3 sequence is 18 residues long. The CDR3 bases that were read are TGTGCCAGCCAGAAGGGGACTAGCGGGAGAAGGGGCACAGATACC. This encodes CASQKGTSGRRGTDT. The whole CDR3 protein is CASQKGTSGRRGTDTYTF.

Details on this clone: Read data end 3 residues before the CDR3 end; the end is taken from the germline J gene. The rearrangement joins TRBV7-9 to TRBJ2-5; 8 bases agree with TRBD1. The CDR3 extends over 15 amino acids. The germline V gene has CDR1 SEHNR and CDR2 FQNEAQ (reference sequence). J was trimmed by 4 bases and V by 3 bases; bases with no gene match: 7. The DNA read from the CDR3 is TGTGCCAGCAGCTTCGACCAGGGGGCGGGAGAGACC. Translation gives CASSFDQGAGET. The full CDR3 is CASSFDQGAGETQYF.

In this sample, this clone turned up a few times. A read error may explain this, as a much larger clone is one base away. Sequencing ends 3 residues short of the CDR3 end; the germline J gene provides the rest. This chain connects TRBV6-4 to TRBJ2-5, with 11 positions matching TRBD2. Germline CDR1 is MRHNA and CDR2 is SNTAGT. CDR3 length: 15 amino acids. The sequenced CDR3 bases are TGTGCCAGCAGCCCTGTAGCGGGAGGGCCAGATACC. This sequence encodes CASSPVAGGPDT. The full CDR3 sequence reads CASSPVAGGPDTQYF.

This clone was recorded many times. The sequence runs out 3 residues before the end of the CDR3; the remainder is reconstructed from the germline J gene. This chain connects TRBV5-4 to TRBJ2-7; 10 bases fit TRBD1. Germline trimming cut 2 bases from V and 3 bases from J; bases unmatched to any gene: 2. The germline V gene encodes CDR1 SGHNT and CDR2 YYREEE (reference sequence). The CDR3 extends over 14 amino acids. CDR3 sequence: CASSFGTGVYEQYF. The part of the CDR3 DNA that was read is TGTGCCAGCAGCTTTGGGACAGGGGTCTACGAG.

This clone has ten or more counts. CDR3 in amino acids: CASSQYDRGASIFEKLFF. Partial CDR3 DNA: TGCGCCAGCAGCCAATACGACAGGGGGGCCTCTATTTTTGAAAAA. The chain has TRBV4-1 and TRBJ1-4, with TRBD1 identical over 9 bases. The read terminates 3 residues before the CDR3 end, so the remaining end is supplied by the germline J gene. Germline lookup yields CDR1 MGHRA and CDR2 YSYEKL. The CDR3 extends over 18 amino acids. V shed 2 bases and J 7 bases; nucleotides not matched to a gene: 14.

This clone was counted many times. Coverage ceases 3 residues before the CDR3 finishes, and the germline J gene fills in the end. The chain has TRBV10-3 and TRBJ2-2; 8 bases align to TRBD2. This CDR3 comprises 18 residues. Germline values: CDR1 ENHRY, CDR2 SYGVKD. V was clipped by 3 bases and J by 0 bases; unmatched bases: 9. CDR3 amino acids: CAISEWGSGVANTGELFF. Partial CDR3 DNA: TGTGCCATCAGTGAATGGGGTAGCGGGGTTGCGAACACCGGGGAG.

This clone was observed a handful of times. Coverage ceases 3 residues before the CDR3 finishes, and the germline J gene fills in the end. The chain recombines TRBV19 with TRBJ1-2; D remains unclear. The V gene's germline CDR1 is LNHDA and CDR2 SQIVND (reference sequence). This CDR3 contains 16 residues. Here the CDR3 reads CASSISLAGGRRDYTF. The CDR3 bases that were read are TGTGCCAGTAGTATCTCATTAGCGGGAGGACGGCGCGAC. The full variable domain, rest sourced from reference TRBV19 and TRBJ1-2, is DGGITQSPKYLFRKEGQNVTLSCEQNLNHDAMYWYRQDPGQGLRLIYYSQIVNDFQKGDIAEGYSVSREKKESFPLTVTSAQKNPTAFYLCASSISLAGGRRDYTFGSGTRLTVV.

This clone was observed a handful of times. The CDR3 is cut off 3 residues early in the read; its end comes from the germline J gene. The chain joins TRBV5-1 to TRBJ2-3; TRBD2 is a possible D gene (5 bases). Germline-derived CDR1 and CDR2 are SGHRS and YFSETQ. This CDR3 region has 16 residues. CDR3 bases read: TGCGCCAGCAGCTTGGGGCGGGCAGTCTCTCAAGAGACG. Protein sequence: CASSLGRAVSQET. The CDR3 as a whole reads CASSLGRAVSQETQYF.

This clone has more than one count but fewer than ten. The read ends 3 residues early relative to the CDR3; the germline J gene fills the gap. The V and J genes are TRBV7-9 and TRBJ1-5, with a weak D call TRBD1 (6 bases). Trimming shortened V by 1 base and J by 5 bases, and 12 bases separated the two germline ends. Germline V CDR1 and CDR2: SEHNR, FQNEAQ (reference sequence). The CDR3 totals 15 residues. This CDR3 reads CASSLDGTNDQPQHF. The CDR3 DNA, read in part, is TGTGCCAGCAGCTTAGATGGGACAAATGATCAGCCC.

This clone is termed medium-sized. The observed sequence ends 3 residues before the CDR3 terminus, with the missing tail filled in from the germline J gene. The rearrangement links TRBV5-1 to TRBJ2-7, with D possibly TRBD1 on 5 matching bases. The CDR3 runs 17 residues. V was trimmed by 2 bases and J by 0 bases, leaving 18 bases between them. Per germline, CDR1 SGHRS and CDR2 YFSETQ. CDR3 DNA, as far as it was read: TGCGCCAGCAGCTTAGGTGTTAGCAGGGCAAGCTCCTACGAG. It encodes CASSLGVSRASSYE. The whole CDR3 sequence is CASSLGVSRASSYEQYF. Full variable domain (outside the CDR3, taken from reference TRBV5-1 and TRBJ2-7): KAGVTQTPRYLIKTRGQQVTLSCSPISGHRSVSWYQQTPGQGLQFLFEYFSETQRNKGNFPGRFSGRQFSNSRSEMNVSTLELGDSALYLCASSLGVSRASSYEQYFGPGTRLTVT.

Comments on this clone: The read halts 3 residues ahead of the CDR3 end, with the missing end drawn from the germline J gene. The rearrangement links TRBV5-1 to TRBJ1-3; the match to TRBD1 covers 8 bases. The length of the CDR3 is 16 residues. Germline V gene lookup returns CDR1 SGHRS and CDR2 YFSETQ. The V gene end was trimmed by 4 bases and the J gene end by 0 bases; junction bases not matched to a gene: 6. The chain's CDR3 is CASSTTGGYSGNTIYF. The DNA read from the CDR3 is TGCGCCAGCAGCACCACAGGGGGATACTCTGGAAACACC.

In its sample, this clone was seen a few times. The read terminates 3 residues before the CDR3 end, so the remaining end is supplied by the germline J gene. V is TRBV19 and J is TRBJ1-2; D is undetermined. The CDR3 spans 15 residues. Germline V lookup: CDR1 LNHDA, CDR2 SQIVND (reference sequence). This CDR3 reads CASRSTSGSRDTYTF. Incomplete CDR3 DNA: TGTGCCAGTAGATCGACTAGCGGGAGTCGGGATACC. Together with reference TRBV19 and TRBJ1-2, the CDR3 gives the full variable domain: DGGITQSPKYLFRKEGQNVTLSCEQNLNHDAMYWYRQDPGQGLRLIYYSQIVNDFQKGDIAEGYSVSREKKESFPLTVTSAQKNPTAFYLCASRSTSGSRDTYTFGSGTRLTVV.

This clone was seen repeatedly, ten times or more. The sequenced fragment ends 3 residues before the CDR3 boundary, so the rest is inferred from the germline J gene. This chain connects TRBV7-3 to TRBJ1-3; perhaps TRBD1 as D (5 bases). The CDR3 spans 13 residues. Germline values: CDR1 SGHTA, CDR2 FQGTGA. Trimming shortened V by 5 bases and J by 4 bases, and 9 bases separated the two germline ends. CDR3: CASSITGGNTIYF. The CDR3 DNA, read in part, is TGTGCCAGCAGCATTACAGGAGGAAACACC.

This clone was counted at least ten times. The read gets to within 3 residues of the CDR3 end, and the germline J gene fills in the rest. V gene TRBV4-1 combines with J gene TRBJ1-1, with D unresolved. CDR1 and CDR2 from the germline V gene are MGHRA and YSYEKL. The CDR3 consists of 12 residues. V was trimmed by 1 base and J by 4 bases, leaving 4 bases between them. The CDR3 protein is CASSQVRTEAFF. The sequenced CDR3 bases are TGCGCCAGCAGCCAAGTCCGCACTGAA.

This clone was counted at least ten times. The read ends 3 residues shy of where the CDR3 ends; the end is completed using the germline J gene. The J gene is TRBJ2-3, the V gene TRBV18; 7 bases align to TRBD1. J lost 1 base, V lost 8 bases, and 6 bases had no gene match. CDR1 KGHSH and CDR2 LQKENI come from the germline V gene. CDR3 length: 14 amino acids. The DNA read from the CDR3 is TGTGCCAGCACGGCAGGGGGAGGCACAGATACG. Protein: CASTAGGGTDT. The complete CDR3 sequence is CASTAGGGTDTQYF. Looking up the rest from reference TRBV18 and TRBJ2-3 gives the full variable domain: NAGVMQNPRHLVRRRGQEARLRCSPMKGHSHVYWYRQLPEEGLKFMVYLQKENIIDESGMPKERFSAEFPKEGPSILRIQQVVRGDSAAYFCASTAGGGTDTQYFGPGTRLTVL.

In this sample, this clone turned up many times. The CDR3 end is not reached by the read, which stops 3 residues before it; the germline J gene fills it in. This rearrangement joins TRBV7-6 to TRBJ2-5; 11 bases match TRBD2. Germline V CDR1 and CDR2: SGHVS, FNYEAQ. J gave up 5 bases and V 5 bases, and 7 bases lay outside the gene matches. The CDR3 is 15 amino acids. Incomplete CDR3 DNA: TGTGCCAGCAGCCCTCCGACTAGCGGGGTGGAGACC. Translating gives CASSPPTSGVET. The CDR3 in its entirety is CASSPPTSGVETQYF.

This clone was observed many times. The read is 3 residues too short to cover the CDR3 end, so that end is filled in from the germline J gene. This chain links TRBV19 with TRBJ1-1; D is unresolved. The CDR3 sequence is 12 residues long. The V gene lost 4 bases and the J gene lost 6 bases, with 9 bases spanning the gap. Germline V CDR1 and CDR2: LNHDA, SQIVND (reference sequence). Incomplete CDR3 DNA: TGTGCCAGTAGTACAACGGTGTCTGAA. Translated: CASSTTVSE. The complete CDR3 sequence is CASSTTVSEAFF.